A single sample gave rise to the 15 T cell receptor beta chains below, sequenced in a study of control samples from healthy donors and cancer patients. The table came from immunoSEQ multiplex PCR; TCRdb's copy has only in-frame clones and leaves some out. Here the sample spans around 140,000 clones, 85% to 95% being singletons. Sequenced sample: blood. These receptors were collected from a man aged 40-49 years in good health.

This clone was seen once. This chain links TRBV6-6 with TRBJ1-2; TRBD1 is a possible D gene (5 bases). The CDR3 has 11 residues. CDR1 MNHNY and CDR2 SVGAGI come from the germline V gene (reference sequence). Trimming took 10 bases from V and 7 from J, leaving 13 bases between them. As DNA, the CDR3 is TGTGCCACCGTGGGGGGTTTTGGCTACACCTTC. Amino acids: CATVGGFGYTF.

The chain uses TRBV2 and TRBJ2-7; the D gene is possibly TRBD2 (6 bases). Trimming stripped 6 bases from V and 2 bases from J, with 17 bases between. The CDR3 runs 15 residues. The germline CDR1 and CDR2 sequences are SNHLY and FYNNEI. The CDR3: CASRVKGTSPYEQYF. DNA of the CDR3: TGTGCCAGCAGGGTGAAGGGGACTTCCCCCTACGAGCAGTACTTC.

J is TRBJ1-1 and V is TRBV2, with unresolved D. The germline V gene has CDR1 SNHLY and CDR2 FYNNEI. The CDR3 has 13 residues. The V and J ends lost 7 bases and 8 bases respectively, with 17 bases between them. CDR3 in DNA: TGTGCCAGCACCCCCGAAGTAGGCAGGGAAGCTTTCTTT. This codes for CASTPEVGREAFF.

The count of this clone is one. The chain links TRBV4-3 to TRBJ1-6; D gene ambiguous. This CDR3 has 15 residues. Trimming shortened V by 4 bases and J by 7 bases, and 14 bases separated the two germline ends. The germline V gene encodes CDR1 LGHNA and CDR2 YSLEER. Here the CDR3 reads CASSRLLTGNSPLHF. The CDR3 DNA is TGCGCCAGCAGCCGGTTGCTGACTGGGAATTCACCCCTCCACTTT.

The chain employs TRBV7-9 and TRBJ1-1; D unclear. CDR1 and CDR2 from the germline V gene are SEHNR and FQNEAQ (reference sequence). The length of the CDR3 is 13 residues. The V gene lost 3 bases and the J gene lost 1 base, with 6 bases spanning the gap. The CDR3 region is CASSFRQNTEAFF. The CDR3 coding sequence is TGTGCCAGCAGCTTCAGACAGAACACTGAAGCTTTCTTT.

This rearrangement joins TRBV5-8 to TRBJ2-3; D possibly corresponds to TRBD2 (5 bases). This CDR3 contains 17 residues. CDR1 and CDR2 from the germline V gene are SGHTS and YDEGEE. The V end lost 0 bases, the J end lost 0 bases, and 14 bases lay between the germline ends. The CDR3 protein is CASSLGLAGYSTDTQYF. The CDR3 DNA sequence: TGTGCCAGCAGCTTGGGCCTAGCAGGATATAGCACAGATACGCAGTATTTT.

The chain links TRBV15 to TRBJ2-1; D unclear. The V end was cut by 4 bases, the J end by 11 bases, with 15 bases between. This CDR3 is 13 amino acids long. Germline CDR1 is LNHNV and CDR2 is YYDKDF (reference sequence). CDR3 protein: CATSTIFQVKQFF. The CDR3 nucleotides are TGTGCCACCAGCACGATCTTCCAAGTAAAGCAGTTCTTC.

This clone appeared a few times. The chain recombines TRBV21-1 with TRBJ1-1; TRBD1 was called by the table and not checked on the DNA. TRBV21-1 is assigned pseudogene status. The CDR3 contains 16 residues. CDR3: CASSKVQGPLNTEAFF. DNA of the CDR3: TGTGCCAGCAGCAAAGTTCAGGGCCCACTGAACACTGAAGCTTTCTTT.

This chain joins TRBV7-8 and TRBJ2-6; D unclear. Germline V lookup: CDR1 SGHVS, CDR2 FQNEAQ. Deletions cut 7 bases from V and 8 bases from J, with 15 bases between. CDR3 length: 14 amino acids. CDR3 residues: CASIRAVGPNVLTF. The CDR3, as DNA: TGTGCCAGCATTAGGGCAGTGGGTCCCAACGTCCTGACTTTC.

V usage is TRBV7-2 and J usage is TRBJ1-2; D ambiguous. In germline, CDR1 is SGHTA, CDR2 FQGNSA. This CDR3 contains 13 residues. Trimming pared 6 bases from V and 5 bases from J, leaving 13 bases between. CDR3 protein: CASRFGSEYGYTF. CDR3 in DNA: TGTGCCAGCAGATTCGGAAGCGAGTATGGCTACACCTTC.

This clone was observed a single time. The CDR3 spells CATSDHRTGSSYNEQFF. The CDR3 DNA follows: TGTGCCACCAGTGACCACCGGACAGGGAGCTCCTACAATGAGCAGTTCTTC. The chain combines TRBV24-1 with TRBJ2-1; 8 positions agree with TRBD1. With 4 bases clipped from V and 0 bases from J, the junction kept 7 bases outside the gene matches. CDR3 length equals 17 residues. From germline, CDR1 is KGHDR and CDR2 SFDVKD.

This sequence joins TRBV27 and TRBJ1-1; D is unresolved. Germline V gene sequence: CDR1 MNHEY, CDR2 SMNVEV (reference sequence). V was shortened by 2 bases and J by 5 bases, with 12 bases between the two germline ends. CDR3 length equals 14 residues. The CDR3 loop is CASSLKNAGTEAFF. In DNA form, the CDR3 reads TGTGCCAGCAGTTTAAAGAATGCGGGGACTGAAGCTTTCTTT.

To note about this clone: The junction does not match germline at one end; this may be a read error. The chain is built from TRBV7-7 and TRBJ2-2, with D possibly matching TRBD1 (5 bases). In germline, CDR1 is SSHAT, CDR2 FNYEAQ (reference sequence). The CDR3 totals 14 residues. The CDR3 coding sequence is TGTGCTAGCAGCTTCGGACAGAACACCGGGGAGCTGTTTTTT. Translation gives CASSFGQNTGELFF.

The J gene is TRBJ2-6, the V gene TRBV28; either TRBD1 or TRBD2 may supply D (5 bases each). The germline V gene has CDR1 MDHEN and CDR2 SYDVKM. The CDR3 is 17 amino acids. V was shortened by 3 bases and J by 2 bases, with 14 bases between the two germline ends. CDR3 in amino acids: CASSFLPGRPGANVLTF. For the CDR3, the DNA is TGTGCCAGCAGTTTCCTCCCGGGACGGCCTGGGGCCAACGTCCTGACTTTC.

V and J are TRBV7-9 and TRBJ2-1; TRBD2 agrees at 9 bases. Germline-derived CDR1 and CDR2 are SEHNR and FQNEAQ (reference sequence). CDR3 length: 17 amino acids. The V segment lost 5 bases and the J segment 0 bases; nucleotides outside the gene matches: 8. The CDR3 sequence: CASSPRLAAASYNEQFF. As DNA, the CDR3 is TGTGCCAGCAGCCCCCGACTAGCGGCCGCCTCCTACAATGAGCAGTTCTTC.